This TCR beta chain was sequenced during a study of immune reconstitution after stem cell transplant in scleroderma (dated by TCRdb to 2017 to 2019). The library was built by means of RT-PCR. TCRdb records Illumina MiSeq as the sequencer. The public sequencing data were trimmed at Q25 with fastp and processed into clonotypes with MiXCR by TCRdb, which kept only in-frame beta chains. Each entry merges the rows of one CDR3 protein and shows their most common DNA and genes. This sample has some 1,700 distinct CDR3 sequences in its table, and around 6.7% of those were observed once. The top ten constitute roughly a fifth of the sample. At least ten counts were recorded for this clonotype. The antigen this receptor binds is unknown. This may stem from a read error, because a much larger clone lies one nucleotide away. Sequences SNHLY (CDR1) and FYNNEI (CDR2) are obtained from the germline V gene. A distance of 12 bases separates the germline ends of V and J, which lose 11 bases and 5 bases respectively. Its CDR3 holds 12 amino acids, cysteine through phenylalanine. The kept DNA is CDR3 alone, 36 bases in frame from the first base.

This sequence originates from a male donor with systemic sclerosis. The chain uses TRBV2 and TRBJ2-2; no D gene call is confident. This material was obtained before or after autologous hematopoietic stem cell transplantation (not recorded which). The CDR3 region has the sequence CAAVGGTGELFF. The DNA is as follows: TGTGCCGCCGTAGGTGGGACCGGGGAGCTGTTTTTT.